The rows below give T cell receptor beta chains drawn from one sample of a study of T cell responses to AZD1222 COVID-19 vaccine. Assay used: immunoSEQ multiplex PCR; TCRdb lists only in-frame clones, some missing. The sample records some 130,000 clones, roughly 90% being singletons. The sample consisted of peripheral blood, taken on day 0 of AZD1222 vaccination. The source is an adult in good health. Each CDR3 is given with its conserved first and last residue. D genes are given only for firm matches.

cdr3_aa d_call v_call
CASSPQGADGYTF TRBD1 TRBV6-6
CASMDSNQPQHF . TRBV19
CASSVDGDRGLREQYF TRBD1 TRBV9
CASSVVGGGNTGELFF . TRBV9
CASSPTGSSGNTIYF . TRBV7-9
CATSRSGTNNQPQHF . TRBV15
CASSTSGHKGNTIYF . TRBV19
CASSPDRAGNTIYF TRBD1 TRBV18
CASSVGGDLYGYTF . TRBV9
CASSLSPGGNQPQHF . TRBV5-1
CASSLAGNEKLFF . TRBV5-4
CARGLHSTEAFF . TRBV2
CASSLNPGTPGTTGELFF . TRBV7-3
CASSLVRQGEGTEAFF . TRBV7-8
CASSLAGLSYEQYF . TRBV5-1
CASSLSLGQPQHF . TRBV14
CASSLGQGENTEAFF TRBD1 TRBV7-6
CASSPSGDSSYEQYF . TRBV18
CASSTPPRRTLHF . TRBV19
CSVSPRQTEAFF . TRBV29-1
CASLRGSRTEAFF . TRBV12-2
CASSSQGLSGYTF . TRBV7-2
CASSLGDSPNEQFF TRBD1 TRBV7-2
CASREPRREHEAKNIQYF . TRBV2
CASSVALTAGNGYTF . TRBV7-2
CASIGLLRGNTEAFF . TRBV19
CASRDGKNQPQHF . TRBV19
CASSYSKLGKLFF . TRBV6-5
CASSWGSSGANVLTF . TRBV27
CASSPSGGANTEAFF . TRBV7-3
CASSRGRLEDTEAFF . TRBV30
CASSPSMNTEAFF . TRBV14
CASREAATNEKLFF . TRBV6-1
CATSRGRTAFDYGYTF . TRBV15
CASSYGQYISYGYTF . TRBV6-5
CASSSRQGARYTF TRBD1 TRBV7-2
CASSLGAGMNTEAFF . TRBV28
CSARNREEQYF . TRBV20-1
CASSERTVYNSPLHF . TRBV2
CASSYSGTRKSYGYTF . TRBV6-5
CASSPSTGEKTLAKNIQYF TRBD1 TRBV18
CASSMGPPPAGNTIYF . TRBV5-6
CSVEVLWGVGNTEAFF . TRBV29-1
CASSTFRQDENTEAFF . TRBV19
CASSSQGLDTQYF . TRBV7-3
CASSQDAVGNEKLFF . TRBV4-2